This passage covers 10 T cell receptor beta chains from one sample sequenced in a study of identical twins' blood T cells. Using its own MiXCR run on the 5' RACE reads, TCRdb lists one record per CDR3 protein. The table lists 350,000 to 400,000 distinct CDR3 sequences, 28% of them singletons. Sequencing was carried out using PBMCs. The receptors come from a woman aged 18 to 49 in good health.

The sample holds a few counts of this clonotype. V gene TRBV5-1 combines with J gene TRBJ1-1, with D maybe TRBD1 (5 bases). Germline V CDR1 and CDR2: SGHRS, YFSETQ. CDR3 length: 15 amino acids. Trimming pared 2 bases from V and 1 base from J, leaving 12 bases between. The CDR3 DNA follows: TGCGCCAGCAGCTTCCAAGGGGTGGCGAACACTGAAGCTTTCTTT. The encoded protein is CASSFQGVANTEAFF.

The rearrangement joins TRBV9 to TRBJ1-3, with D unresolved. V lost 4 bases, J lost 1 base, and 15 bases lay in between. CDR1 SGDLS and CDR2 YYNGEE come from the germline V gene. This CDR3 region has 16 residues. The CDR3 reads CASSPGRSDSGNTIYF. For the CDR3, the DNA is TGTGCCAGCAGCCCCGGACGATCGGATTCTGGAAACACCATATATTTT.

This clonotype was counted at least ten times. The chain carries TRBV18 and TRBJ2-4; TRBD2 matches 11 bases. This CDR3 has 16 amino acids. The V gene end was trimmed by 6 bases and the J gene end by 2 bases; junction bases not matched to a gene: 6. Germline values: CDR1 KGHSH, CDR2 LQKENI. The CDR3 protein is CASSNRLAGTKNIQYF. In DNA, the CDR3 is TGTGCCAGCTCGAACAGACTAGCGGGAACCAAAAACATTCAGTACTTC.

This clonotype was detected a few times. V and J are TRBV5-1 and TRBJ2-7; D is unclear. Germline V gives CDR1 SGHRS, CDR2 YFSETQ. There are 14 residues in the CDR3. V lost 4 bases and J lost 0, with 11 bases in between. The CDR3 DNA sequence: TGCGCCAGCAGCATCGAACCCAGCTCCTACGAGCAGTACTTC. Residues: CASSIEPSSYEQYF.

V and J are TRBV7-2 and TRBJ1-2; D unclear. The CDR3 has 13 amino acids. V was pared by 6 bases and J by 8 bases, with 16 bases between. The germline gives CDR1 SGHTA, CDR2 FQGNSA. CDR3 coding DNA: TGTGCCAGCAGTTCCGACGGGCGCTACGGCTACACCTTC. It translates to CASSSDGRYGYTF.

This clonotype was picked up a small number of times. The chain joins TRBV14 to TRBJ2-1; TRBD2 agrees at 13 bases. The CDR3 is 16 amino acids. Germline CDR1 SGHDN, CDR2 FVKESK. V lost 4 bases to trimming and J lost 9 bases; unmatched junction nucleotides: 9. The CDR3 bases are TGTGCCAGCAGCCCCAAGGGACTAGCGGGATTGGGTGAGCAGTTCTTC. Translation: CASSPKGLAGLGEQFF.

V usage is TRBV13 and J usage is TRBJ1-1; TRBD1 is a possible D gene (5 bases). Per the germline V gene, CDR1 is PRHDT and CDR2 is FYEKMQ (reference sequence). The CDR3 sequence is 14 residues long. V was trimmed by 0 bases and J by 6 bases, leaving 11 bases between them. The CDR3 DNA is TGTGCCAGCAGCTTAGGAGAGCAGGGCCCTGAAGCTTTCTTT. This gives the protein CASSLGEQGPEAFF.

This chain connects TRBV19 to TRBJ1-2; tentative D call: TRBD1 (6 bases). Per germline, CDR1 LNHDA and CDR2 SQIVND (reference sequence). This CDR3 has 12 amino acids. Trimming cost V 5 bases and J 8 bases, with 12 bases left between them. CDR3 DNA sequence: TGTGCCAGTAGTCCATCAGGGGTCGGCTACACCTTC. Translated, it gives CASSPSGVGYTF.

About this clonotype itself: One end of the junction does not line up with germline, which may come from a read error. The V and J genes are TRBV20-1 and TRBJ1-1; D might be TRBD1 (5 bases). The CDR3 extends over 13 amino acids. Germline V gene sequence: CDR1 DFQATT, CDR2 SNEGSKA (reference sequence). The CDR3 DNA follows: TGCGGTGCTAGGTCAGGGTGGGACACTGAAGCTTTCTTT. It encodes CGARSGWDTEAFF.

This rearrangement joins TRBV7-6 to TRBJ2-3; 7 bases fit TRBD1. The CDR3 is 15 amino acids. After removal of 5 bases from V and 4 bases from J, the junction contained 9 bases not matched to a gene. CDR1 is SGHVS and CDR2 is FNYEAQ in the germline V gene. The CDR3 sequence: CASSNRGEVADTQYF. The CDR3 region has the DNA TGTGCCAGCAGCAACAGGGGTGAAGTTGCAGATACGCAGTATTTT. The full variable domain, rest sourced from reference TRBV7-6 and TRBJ2-3, is GAGVSQSPRYKVTKRGQDVALRCDPISGHVSLYWYRQALGQGPEFLTYFNYEAQQDKSGLPNDRFSAERPEGSISTLTIQRTEQRDSAMYRCASSNRGEVADTQYFGPGTRLTVL.